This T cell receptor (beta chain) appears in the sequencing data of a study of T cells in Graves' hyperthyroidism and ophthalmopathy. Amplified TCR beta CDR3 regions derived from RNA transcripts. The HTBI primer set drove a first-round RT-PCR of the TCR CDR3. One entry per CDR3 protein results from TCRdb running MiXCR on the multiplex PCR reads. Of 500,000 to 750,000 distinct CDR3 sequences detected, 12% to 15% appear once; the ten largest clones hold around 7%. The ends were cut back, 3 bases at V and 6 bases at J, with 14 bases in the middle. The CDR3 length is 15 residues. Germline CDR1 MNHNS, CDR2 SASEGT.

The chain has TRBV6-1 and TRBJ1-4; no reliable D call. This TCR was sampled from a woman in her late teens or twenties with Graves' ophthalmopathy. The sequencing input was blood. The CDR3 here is CASSDQAQFHEKLFF. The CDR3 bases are TGTGCCAGCAGTGATCAGGCCCAGTTCCATGAAAAACTGTTTTTT.